This T cell receptor (beta chain) was obtained from a study of blood T cell repertoires in COVID-19. Overall study: PBMCs, B-cell-depleted T cells, or T cells were the source of the cDNA or gDNA that made up the material.

The assay was immunoSEQ multiplex PCR, and TCRdb's table has in-frame clones only and misses some. This table has roughly 250,000 clones, 70% to 85% appearing once. CDR1 is LGHDT, CDR2 YNNKEL, per germline (reference sequence). V gave up 0 bases and J gave up 7 bases, with 21 bases separating them. This CDR3 contains 17 residues. Seattle patient enrollment occurred during active infection, with longitudinal follow-up thereafter. This sequence was found in a human donor with COVID-19, enrolled during active disease. The donor label of this sample is uncertain. Sequenced input: peripheral blood. This sequence joins TRBV3-1 (or the pseudogene TRBV3-2) and TRBJ1-1; D gene ambiguous. The CDR3 sequence is CASSQDPRVGTKYEAFF. In DNA, the CDR3 is TGTGCCAGCAGCCAAGATCCCCGGGTTGGAACTAAATATGAAGCTTTCTTT.